This passage covers 14 T cell receptor beta chains from one sample sequenced in a study of cytomegalovirus exposure and HLA in healthy donors. Primers for the PCR totalled 60 Vbeta and 13 Jbeta. Produced via immunoSEQ multiplex PCR; TCRdb's table is partial and in-frame only. This repertoire includes some 110,000 clones. The sample taken for sequencing was PBMCs. The receptors stem from a man aged 35 to 55 in good health and CMV-seronegative.

The J gene is TRBJ2-5, the V gene TRBV5-4; TRBD1 matches at 11 bases. This CDR3 is built from 15 residues. CDR1 SGHNT and CDR2 YYREEE come from the germline V gene (reference sequence). V gave up 3 bases and J gave up 6 bases; unmatched junction bases: 7. The CDR3 DNA follows: TGTGCCAGCAGCTCCGCCGGGACAGGGGGACAGACCCAGTACTTC. Encoded protein: CASSSAGTGGQTQYF.

The chain combines TRBV2 with TRBJ2-3; 10 bases map to TRBD2. The CDR3 extends over 14 amino acids. V shed 7 bases and J 6 bases; nucleotides not matched to a gene: 7. In germline, CDR1 is SNHLY, CDR2 FYNNEI. The CDR3 is CASISGRALDTQYF. The DNA for the CDR3 is TGTGCCAGCATCAGCGGGAGGGCCCTTGATACGCAGTATTTT.

The genes are TRBV6-1 and TRBJ2-3, with 9 positions matching TRBD2. V lost 1 base, J lost 4 bases, and 15 bases stayed unmatched. The CDR3 is 19 residues long. CDR1 is MNHNS, CDR2 SASEGT, per germline. In DNA form, the CDR3 reads TGTGCCAGCAGTGAAGAGATTACTAGCGGGCTAAATAGGGCAGATACGCAGTATTTT. This gives the protein CASSEEITSGLNRADTQYF.

This rearrangement joins TRBV4-1 to TRBJ2-3; 11 bases fit TRBD2. The germline CDR1 and CDR2 sequences are MGHRA and YSYEKL. The CDR3 runs 17 residues. J was trimmed by 6 bases and V by 0 bases; bases with no gene match: 8. The CDR3 nucleotides are TGCGCCAGCAGCCAAGACGGGGTGGCTAGCGGGAGGGATACGCAGTATTTT. Protein sequence: CASSQDGVASGRDTQYF.

The chain couples TRBV10-3 to TRBJ2-1, with D uncertain. The CDR3 is 15 amino acids. Trimming took off 4 bases at V and 0 bases at J, with 10 bases between the two ends. CDR1 ENHRY and CDR2 SYGVKD come from the germline V gene. The CDR3 DNA reads as TGTGCCATCAGTGTCGGCACTACCTCCTACAATGAGCAGTTCTTC. Protein product: CAISVGTTSYNEQFF.

The gene calls are TRBV19 and TRBJ2-7, with 11 bases that match TRBD2. Germline V gene sequence: CDR1 LNHDA, CDR2 SQIVND (reference sequence). The CDR3 has 13 amino acids. The trim removed 9 bases at V and 4 bases at J, leaving 5 bases unmatched. CDR3 in DNA: TGTGCCAGCTCACTAGCGGGAGTGTACGAGCAGTACTTC. Its protein product is CASSLAGVYEQYF.

The chain couples TRBV11-3 to TRBJ2-5; D is possibly TRBD2 (6 bases). CDR1 is SGHNT, CDR2 YENEEA, per germline. The CDR3 consists of 16 residues. V was pared by 3 bases and J by 5 bases, with 19 bases between. Here the CDR3 reads CASSLGTSKGGETQYF. The CDR3 DNA reads as TGTGCCAGCAGCTTGGGAACTAGCAAAGGAGGCGAGACCCAGTACTTC.

The chain employs TRBV28 and TRBJ1-4; perhaps TRBD1 as D (6 bases). The CDR3 spans 13 residues. Germline V gives CDR1 MDHEN, CDR2 SYDVKM. Deletions cut 11 bases from V and 5 bases from J, with 15 bases between. The CDR3 is CASTRGGNEKLFF. CDR3 coding DNA: TGTGCCTCCACCAGGGGAGGGAATGAAAAACTGTTTTTT.

V is TRBV7-2 and J is TRBJ1-4; D call uncertain. Germline loops: CDR1 SGHTA, CDR2 FQGNSA. Trimming pared 1 base from V and 3 bases from J, leaving 12 bases between. The CDR3 is 16 residues long. The CDR3 protein is CASSLVGRQSNEKLFF. The CDR3 DNA reads as TGTGCCAGCAGCTTAGTTGGGAGGCAGTCTAATGAAAAACTGTTTTTT.

V gene TRBV9 combines with J gene TRBJ2-1; 7 bases are a match to TRBD2. The CDR3 consists of 17 residues. Trimming at V came to 4 bases and at J to 0 bases, leaving 10 bases not matched to a gene. Looked up from germline, CDR1 is SGDLS and CDR2 is YYNGEE. Here the CDR3 reads CASSTRRGRSSYNEQFF. CDR3 nucleotides: TGTGCCAGCAGCACCCGTCGCGGGAGAAGCTCCTACAATGAGCAGTTCTTC.

V gene TRBV19 combines with J gene TRBJ2-1; D is unresolved. With 5 bases removed from V and 1 base from J, the gap between germline ends came to 18 bases. The CDR3 runs to 17 residues. Germline V gives CDR1 LNHDA, CDR2 SQIVND (reference sequence). Here the CDR3 DNA reads TGTGCCAGTAGTGTCACATATCCTTCCTTGTCCTACAATGAGCAGTTCTTC. It yields the protein CASSVTYPSLSYNEQFF.

The chain employs TRBV5-8 and TRBJ2-1, with 10 bases that match TRBD2. The CDR3 extends over 15 amino acids. The germline V gene has CDR1 SGHTS and CDR2 YDEGEE. V trimming: 4 bases; J trimming: 6 bases; junction bases outside the gene matches: 7. Here the CDR3 reads CASSPGTSDLNEQFF. CDR3 sequence (DNA): TGTGCCAGCAGCCCCGGGACTAGCGACCTCAATGAGCAGTTCTTC.

V usage is TRBV13 and J usage is TRBJ2-2; no clear D gene. This CDR3 is 12 amino acids long. Trimming took 5 bases from V and 7 from J, leaving 8 bases between them. The germline CDR1 and CDR2 sequences are PRHDT and FYEKMQ (reference sequence). Here the CDR3 DNA reads TGTGCCAGCAGCCGCCCTAGCGGGGAGCTGTTTTTT. Amino acid sequence: CASSRPSGELFF.

The chain joins TRBV27 to TRBJ2-7, with 7 bases matching TRBD1. CDR3 size: 19 residues. Losses at the gene ends were 0 bases for V and 7 bases for J; bases not matched to a gene: 21. Per germline, CDR1 MNHEY and CDR2 SMNVEV (reference sequence). Here the CDR3 reads CASSLSPYTGQAEVGEQYF. DNA for the CDR3: TGTGCCAGCAGTTTATCACCCTATACTGGACAGGCGGAAGTAGGGGAGCAGTACTTC.